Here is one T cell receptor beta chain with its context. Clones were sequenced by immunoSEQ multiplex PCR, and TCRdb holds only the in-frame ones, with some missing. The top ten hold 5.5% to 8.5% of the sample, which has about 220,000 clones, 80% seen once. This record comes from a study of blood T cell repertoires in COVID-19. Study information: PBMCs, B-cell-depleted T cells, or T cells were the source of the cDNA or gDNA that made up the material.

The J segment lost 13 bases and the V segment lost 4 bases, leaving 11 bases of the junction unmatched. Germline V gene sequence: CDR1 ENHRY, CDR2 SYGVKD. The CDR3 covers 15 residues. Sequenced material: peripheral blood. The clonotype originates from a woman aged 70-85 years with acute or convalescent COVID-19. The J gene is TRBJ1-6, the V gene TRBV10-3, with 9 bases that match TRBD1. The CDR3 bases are TGTGCCATCAGTGGGACAGGGGAGGCTATAGGGCCCCTCCACTTT. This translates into CAISGTGEAIGPLHF.